This T cell receptor beta chain is from a study of CD8 T cells in ankylosing spondylitis. Regarding the study as a whole: The study looked at matched synovial fluid samples from ankylosing spondylitis patients. Disease-linked clones were reported to be significantly enriched there.

Quantitative barcoded 5'-RACE was used to prepare TCR beta libraries. TCRdb used MiXCR to reprocess the 5' RACE reads, holding one entry per CDR3 protein. The sample carries around 120,000 distinct CDR3 sequences, over 7% recorded once. This clonotype was seen only a few times. Its antigen remains unidentified. CDR1 is SEHNR and CDR2 is FQNEAQ in the germline V gene (reference sequence). V shed 5 bases and J shed 7 bases, with 14 bases lying between them. The CDR3 covers 14 residues. Sequencing input: blood, either unsorted or a sorted T cell fraction (not recorded which). This chain uses TRBV7-9 with TRBJ2-2; D gene unclear. The origin of this receptor is a male donor with ankylosing spondylitis or in good health (not recorded which). CDR3 region: CASSRTYSDGELFF. The DNA for the CDR3 is TGTGCCAGCAGCCGAACCTACTCGGACGGGGAGCTGTTTTTT.